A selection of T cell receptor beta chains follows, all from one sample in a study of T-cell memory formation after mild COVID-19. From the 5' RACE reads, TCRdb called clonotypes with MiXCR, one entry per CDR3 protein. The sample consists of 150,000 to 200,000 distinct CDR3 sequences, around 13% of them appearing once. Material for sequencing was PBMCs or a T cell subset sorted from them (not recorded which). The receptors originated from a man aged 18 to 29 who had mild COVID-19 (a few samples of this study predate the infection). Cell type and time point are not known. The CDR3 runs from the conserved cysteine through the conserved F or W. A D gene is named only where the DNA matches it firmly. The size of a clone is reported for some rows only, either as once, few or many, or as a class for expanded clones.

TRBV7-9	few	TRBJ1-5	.	TGTGCCAGCAGCTTTTGGCAGGGGATGGGCAATCAGCCCCAGCATTTT	CASSFWQGMGNQPQHF
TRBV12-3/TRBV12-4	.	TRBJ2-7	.	TGTGCCAGCAGCAACAGGGCGTGGAACGAGCAGTACTTC	CASSNRAWNEQYF
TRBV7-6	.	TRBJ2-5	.	TGTGCCAGCAGCTTTCGAACCGCCGTACAAGAGACCCAGTACTTC	CASSFRTAVQETQYF
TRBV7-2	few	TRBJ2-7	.	TGTGCCAGCAGCTTAGTCCCTGAATCCTACGAGCAGTACTTC	CASSLVPESYEQYF
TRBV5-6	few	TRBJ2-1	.	TGTGCCAGCAGCTTTCCAGGAGGCTTCGCCTCCCCCTACAATGAGCAGTTCTTC	CASSFPGGFASPYNEQFF
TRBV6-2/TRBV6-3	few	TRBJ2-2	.	TGTGCCAGCAGTTACTCGCCAGGGGGGACCGGGGAGCTGTTTTTT	CASSYSPGGTGELFF
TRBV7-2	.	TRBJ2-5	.	TGTGCCAGCAGCCCGCGCTCAGGGGGGGAGACCCAGTACTTC	CASSPRSGGETQYF
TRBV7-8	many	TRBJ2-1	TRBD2	TGTGCCAGCAGCTTACCAGTGGGACTAGCGGGGGACGGATCCTACAATGAGCAGTTCTTC	CASSLPVGLAGDGSYNEQFF
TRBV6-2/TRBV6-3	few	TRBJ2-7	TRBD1	TGTGCCAGCAGTGGGCCGGGACAGGGAACCTACGAGCAGTACTTC	CASSGPGQGTYEQYF
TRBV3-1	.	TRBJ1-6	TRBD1	TGTGCCAGCAGCCATGGGGACAGGGTTAATTCACCCCTCCACTTT	CASSHGDRVNSPLHF
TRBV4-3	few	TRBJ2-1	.	TGCGCCAGCAGCCAAGAGCCTAGGACCACCAAAAGCTCCTACAATGAGCAGTTCTTC	CASSQEPRTTKSSYNEQFF
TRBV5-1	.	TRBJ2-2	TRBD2	TGCGCCAGCAGCTCACTAGCGGGGGTCCCGGGCGGGGAGCTGTTTTTT	CASSSLAGVPGGELFF
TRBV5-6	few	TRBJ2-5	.	TGTGCCAGCAGGTTATGGTACCAAGAGACCCAGTACTTC	CASRLWYQETQYF
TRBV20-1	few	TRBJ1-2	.	TGCAGTGCTCATGGCGGGATTGGCTACACCTTC	CSAHGGIGYTF
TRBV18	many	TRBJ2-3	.	TGTGCCAGCTCACCACCTAGGATTTTTAGCACAGATACGCAGTATTTT	CASSPPRIFSTDTQYF
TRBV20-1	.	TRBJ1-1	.	TGCAGTGCTAGACTCCTGAACACTGAAGCTTTCTTT	CSARLLNTEAFF
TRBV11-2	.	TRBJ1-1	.	TGTGCCAGCAGTTTCAGGGTGGACACTGAAGCTTTCTTT	CASSFRVDTEAFF
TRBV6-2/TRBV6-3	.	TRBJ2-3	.	TGTGCCAGCAGTTCGCCTCTAGGTGGAGATACGCAGTATTTT	CASSSPLGGDTQYF
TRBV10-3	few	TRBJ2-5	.	TGTGCCATCAGTGAGGATCTAGTATCAGAGACCCAGTACTTC	CAISEDLVSETQYF
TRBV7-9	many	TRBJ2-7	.	TGTGCCAGCAGCCAAGGACCAGGTGATTCCTACGAGCAGTACTTC	CASSQGPGDSYEQYF
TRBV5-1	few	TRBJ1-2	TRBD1	TGCGCCAGCAGCCCGTCGACAGGGGATCCGATGGGCTACACCTTC	CASSPSTGDPMGYTF
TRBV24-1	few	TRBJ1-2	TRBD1	TGTGCCACCGCTACCGGGACAGGAGGATATGGCTACACCTTC	CATATGTGGYGYTF
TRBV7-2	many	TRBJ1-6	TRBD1	TGTGCCAGCAGCTTAGAGATGGGACAGGGTTGGTCACCCCTCCACTTT	CASSLEMGQGWSPLHF
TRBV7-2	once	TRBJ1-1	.	TGTGCCAGCAGCTTAAGCCGGGGCGGAAGCGCTGAAGCTTTCTTT	CASSLSRGGSAEAFF
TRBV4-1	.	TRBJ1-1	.	TGCGCCAGCAGCAATTCTCACGGTTCGGCTTTCTTT	CASSNSHGSAFF
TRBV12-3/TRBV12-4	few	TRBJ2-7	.	TGTGCCAGCAGCCCCCAGGGCACTTACTCCTACGAGCAGTACTTC	CASSPQGTYSYEQYF
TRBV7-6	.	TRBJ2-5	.	TGTGCCAGCAGCTCCATGGGCCCGCGGGAGACCCAGTACTTC	CASSSMGPRETQYF
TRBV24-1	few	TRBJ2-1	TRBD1	TGTGCCACCAGGGGGACAGGGGACGGTGAGCAGTTCTTC	CATRGTGDGEQFF
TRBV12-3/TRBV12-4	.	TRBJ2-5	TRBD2	TGTGCCAGCAGCGTAGCGGGCACAGAGACCCAGTACTTC	CASSVAGTETQYF
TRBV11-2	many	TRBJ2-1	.	TGTGCCAGCAGACCTCCTGCGGGGCTGGGGCGCTCCTACAATGAGCAGTTCTTC	CASRPPAGLGRSYNEQFF
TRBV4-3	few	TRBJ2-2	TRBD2	TGCGCCAGCAGCCAAGAGCCAGCGGGGAGCAGGGAGCTGTTTTTT	CASSQEPAGSRELFF
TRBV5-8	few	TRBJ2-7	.	TGTGCCAGCAGCCACCGGGAACGGGGCTACGAGCAGTACTTC	CASSHRERGYEQYF
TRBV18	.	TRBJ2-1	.	TGTGCCAGCTCACCACTTACCGCCAATGAGCAGTTCTTC	CASSPLTANEQFF
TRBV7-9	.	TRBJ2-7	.	TGTGCCAGCAGCTCTGGACGGGCCTACGAGCAGTACTTC	CASSSGRAYEQYF
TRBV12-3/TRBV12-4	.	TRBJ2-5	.	TGTGCCAGCAGTTCCGGGGGGCTTGAGACCCAGTACTTC	CASSSGGLETQYF
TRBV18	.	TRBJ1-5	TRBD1	TGTGCCAGCTCACCCGGGACAGGGGGCGTTCAGCCCCAGCATTTT	CASSPGTGGVQPQHF
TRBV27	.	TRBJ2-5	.	TGTGCCAGCAGTTCTTCAGACTTCATCCAAGAGACCCAGTACTTC	CASSSSDFIQETQYF